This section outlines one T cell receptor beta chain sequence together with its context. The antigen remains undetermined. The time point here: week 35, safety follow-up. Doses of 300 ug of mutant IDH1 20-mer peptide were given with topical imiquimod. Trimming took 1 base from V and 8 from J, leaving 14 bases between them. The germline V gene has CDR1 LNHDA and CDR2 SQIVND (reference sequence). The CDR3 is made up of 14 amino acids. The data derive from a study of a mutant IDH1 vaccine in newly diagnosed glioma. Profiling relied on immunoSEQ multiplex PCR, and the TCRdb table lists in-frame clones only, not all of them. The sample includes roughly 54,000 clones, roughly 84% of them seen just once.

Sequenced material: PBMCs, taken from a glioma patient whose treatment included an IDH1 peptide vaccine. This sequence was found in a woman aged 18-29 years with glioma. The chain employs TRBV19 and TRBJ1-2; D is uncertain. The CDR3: CASSIVSSLGGYTF. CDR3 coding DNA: TGTGCCAGTAGTATAGTATCCAGTTTGGGCGGCTACACCTTC.